Shown below are 32 T cell receptor beta chains from a single sample sequenced in a study of CD8 T cells in Susac syndrome. After extraction with the RNeasy kit, about 0.5 to 1 ug of the RNA was reverse transcribed using random hexamers. A single record per CDR3 protein comes from TCRdb applying MiXCR to the immunoSEQ multiplex PCR reads. The profile shows 250,000 to 350,000 distinct CDR3 sequences, roughly 85% of them singletons. Sequencing was performed on CD8+ T cells from PBMCs. Every receptor here comes from a human donor with multiple sclerosis.

The DNA of the CDR3 is TGTGCCAGCAGCACTACAGGGGGAGGAGGCTACACCTTC. It codes for CASSTTGGGGYTF. The V and J genes are TRBV28 and TRBJ1-2; 8 bases match TRBD1. J lost 8 bases, V lost 6 bases, and 8 bases had no gene match. Germline V gene sequence: CDR1 MDHEN, CDR2 SYDVKM. The CDR3 contains 13 residues.

This clonotype was counted a few times. The V and J genes are TRBV25-1 and TRBJ2-1; D not certain. Looked up from germline, CDR1 is MGHDK and CDR2 is SYGVNS. Trimming removed 0 bases from V and 0 bases from J, with 9 bases in between. The CDR3 contains 16 residues. CDR3 sequence: CASSEYGASSYNEQFF. As DNA, the CDR3 is TGTGCCAGCAGTGAATATGGTGCTAGCTCCTACAATGAGCAGTTCTTC.

V usage is TRBV30 and J usage is TRBJ2-1; 9 bases are shared with TRBD2. The CDR3 contains 13 residues. V shed 5 bases and J 4 bases; nucleotides not matched to a gene: 3. Per the germline V gene, CDR1 is GTSNPN and CDR2 is SVGIG (reference sequence). CDR3 nucleotide sequence: TGTGCCTGGGGACTAGCGTCTTACAATGAGCAGTTCTTC. Translating gives CAWGLASYNEQFF.

The gene calls are TRBV2 and TRBJ2-3, with a possible D match to TRBD1 (7 bases). The CDR3 is 15 residues long. Trimming left V 8 bases short and J 0 bases short, with 15 bases between. In germline, CDR1 is SNHLY, CDR2 FYNNEI. The CDR3 spells CASAEGQTSTDTQYF. The CDR3 DNA reads as TGTGCCAGCGCGGAGGGACAGACTAGCACAGATACGCAGTATTTT.

The chain joins TRBV7-8 to TRBJ1-3; D remains unclear. Trimming shortened V by 4 bases and J by 4 bases, and 23 bases separated the two germline ends. Germline V CDR1 and CDR2: SGHVS, FQNEAQ. CDR3 length: 18 residues. In DNA form, the CDR3 reads TGTGCCAGCAGCTCAACAGACAACGGACGTCTAGAGGGAAACACCATATATTTT. As protein: CASSSTDNGRLEGNTIYF.

The chain carries TRBV3-1 and TRBJ1-4, with D possibly TRBD1 on 5 matching bases. Trimming took off 0 bases at V and 0 bases at J, with 8 bases between the two ends. CDR1 and CDR2 from the germline V gene are LGHDT and YNNKEL (reference sequence). The CDR3 spans 16 residues. CDR3 loop: CASSQDIQATNEKLFF. The CDR3 bases are TGTGCCAGCAGCCAAGATATACAGGCAACTAATGAAAAACTGTTTTTT.

This chain links TRBV7-6 with TRBJ2-1; 7 nucleotides line up with TRBD2. Trimming removed 2 bases from V and 4 bases from J; junction bases left unmatched: 8. Germline V gene sequence: CDR1 SGHVS, CDR2 FNYEAQ. The CDR3 has 16 amino acids. The DNA of the CDR3 is TGTGCCAGCAGCTTAAAGAGCGGGGTCGGGTACAATGAGCAGTTCTTC. It is translated as CASSLKSGVGYNEQFF.

This chain connects TRBV6-5 to TRBJ2-1; unclear D gene. CDR1 is MNHEY, CDR2 SVGAGI, per germline. V was clipped by 4 bases and J by 0 bases, with 7 bases between them. The CDR3 is made up of 14 amino acids. CDR3 sequence (DNA): TGTGCCAGCAGTTCAGAGAGCTCCTACAATGAGCAGTTCTTC. Protein sequence: CASSSESSYNEQFF.

The chain employs TRBV11-3 and TRBJ2-2, with TRBD2 identical over 8 bases. CDR3 size: 17 residues. CDR1 and CDR2 (germline): SGHNT, YENEEA. J lost 1 base, V lost 0 bases, and 4 bases had no gene match. The CDR3 DNA follows: TGTGCCAGCAGCTTAGATAGGCGGGAGGAGAACACCGGGGAGCTGTTTTTT. It is translated as CASSLDRREENTGELFF.

The chain joins TRBV18 to TRBJ2-7; D is ambiguous. Trimming took off 2 bases at V and 4 bases at J, with 9 bases between the two ends. Per germline, CDR1 KGHSH and CDR2 LQKENI. This CDR3 has 13 amino acids. CDR3 bases: TGTGCCAGCTCACCAACGACGGCGTACGAGCAGTACTTC. The encoded protein is CASSPTTAYEQYF.

The rearrangement joins TRBV28 to TRBJ1-5; TRBD1 is a possible D gene (6 bases). Trimming took 1 base from V and 5 from J, leaving 15 bases between them. Germline lookup yields CDR1 MDHEN and CDR2 SYDVKM. The CDR3 has 16 amino acids. The CDR3 here is CASSLFLRGVDQPQHF. The CDR3 DNA reads TGTGCCAGCAGTTTATTTTTGAGGGGGGTCGATCAGCCCCAGCATTTT.

In its sample, this clonotype was seen once. Relative to the germline gene, one junction end is altered; a read error may explain this. The rearrangement uses TRBV9 and TRBJ2-1; TRBD1 is a possible D gene (6 bases). This CDR3 has 12 residues. Germline values: CDR1 SGDLS, CDR2 YYNGEE. This CDR3 is CAGSVGGSEQFF. The DNA of the CDR3 is TGTGCCGGCAGCGTAGGGGGAAGTGAGCAGTTCTTC.

The chain uses TRBV7-9 and TRBJ2-7, with TRBD2 matching 10 bases. V lost 6 bases and J lost 5; bases outside the gene matches: 7. The CDR3 extends over 14 amino acids. CDR1 is SEHNR and CDR2 is FQNEAQ in the germline V gene (reference sequence). This CDR3 is CASRGASGSHEQYF. The CDR3 bases are TGTGCCAGCAGGGGGGCTAGCGGGAGCCACGAGCAGTACTTC.

The chain recombines TRBV10-3 with TRBJ2-7; D gene ambiguous. The V gene's germline CDR1 is ENHRY and CDR2 SYGVKD. V lost 2 bases and J 3 bases, leaving 8 bases between the germline ends. The CDR3 loop spans 13 amino acids. The CDR3: CAISEVGLYEQYF. The DNA of the CDR3 is TGTGCCATCAGTGAGGTCGGCCTCTACGAGCAGTACTTC.

This clonotype was seen once. V gene TRBV5-1 combines with J gene TRBJ2-1, with D possibly TRBD1 on 6 matching bases. The V gene's germline CDR1 is SGHRS and CDR2 YFSETQ. V lost 2 bases and J lost 5, with 26 bases in between. The CDR3 spans 19 residues. The CDR3 spells CASSFRGGNRQGLHNEQFF. CDR3 in DNA: TGCGCCAGCAGCTTCCGGGGTGGCAACCGGCAGGGGCTCCACAATGAGCAGTTCTTC.

The chain recombines TRBV19 with TRBJ2-7; D might be TRBD2 (5 bases). The CDR3 has 16 residues. V was trimmed by 7 bases and J by 3 bases, leaving 22 bases between them. Germline V gene data show CDR1 as LNHDA and CDR2 as SQIVND (reference sequence). As DNA, the CDR3 is TGTGCCAGTACCCCCACCGCGGAGGAGCCCTTCTACGAGCAGTACTTC. It specifies CASTPTAEEPFYEQYF. The full variable domain, in which reference TRBV19 and TRBJ2-7 provide the parts outside the CDR3, is DGGITQSPKYLFRKEGQNVTLSCEQNLNHDAMYWYRQDPGQGLRLIYYSQIVNDFQKGDIAEGYSVSREKKESFPLTVTSAQKNPTAFYLCASTPTAEEPFYEQYFGPGTRLTVT.

The chain links TRBV4-2 to TRBJ2-7, with 8 bases matching TRBD2. Germline V CDR1 and CDR2: LGHNA, YNFKEQ. The junction had 5 bases not matched to a gene; V was cut back by 0 bases and J by 4 bases. The length of the CDR3 is 15 residues. The chain's CDR3 is CASSQEASGRYEQYF. For the CDR3, the DNA is TGTGCCAGCAGCCAAGAAGCGAGCGGGAGATACGAGCAGTACTTC.

The V gene is TRBV11-2, the J gene TRBJ2-1; D is undetermined. CDR3 size: 17 residues. V was shortened by 0 bases and J by 2 bases, with 14 bases between the two germline ends. Germline CDR1 is SGHAT and CDR2 is FQNNGV. The CDR3 sequence: CASSLDPDPNPYNEQFF. In DNA form, the CDR3 reads TGTGCCAGCAGCTTAGATCCGGACCCCAATCCCTACAATGAGCAGTTCTTC.

This chain joins TRBV12-5 and TRBJ1-6, with D unresolved. Germline V gene data show CDR1 as LGHNT and CDR2 as FRNRAP. The CDR3 loop spans 13 amino acids. Trimming took off 4 bases at V and 17 bases at J, with 18 bases between the two ends. The DNA of the CDR3 is TGTGCTAGTGGTTCCCCGGGCAGCCCGTCGATCCACTTT. Translated: CASGSPGSPSIHF. Looking up the rest from reference TRBV12-5 and TRBJ1-6 gives the full variable domain: DARVTQTPRHKVTEMGQEVTMRCQPILGHNTVFWYRQTMMQGLELLAYFRNRAPLDDSGMPKDRFSAEMPDATLATLKIQPSEPRDSAVYFCASGSPGSPSIHFGNGTRLTVT.

The rearrangement uses TRBV28 and TRBJ2-3, with TRBD2 identical over 7 bases. Germline V CDR1 and CDR2: MDHEN, SYDVKM. The V gene end was trimmed by 4 bases and the J gene end by 1 base; junction bases not matched to a gene: 8. CDR3 length: 16 residues. The CDR3 region has the DNA TGTGCCAGCAGTTACACAGCGGGGTCCCGCACAGATACGCAGTATTTT. This gives the protein CASSYTAGSRTDTQYF.

V and J are TRBV3-1 and TRBJ1-2; D might be TRBD1 (5 bases). The CDR3 length is 15 residues. V was clipped by 0 bases and J by 5 bases, with 13 bases between them. Germline V gene data show CDR1 as LGHDT and CDR2 as YNNKEL (reference sequence). CDR3 coding DNA: TGTGCCAGCAGCCAAGATCCTCGGGGGTGGTATGGCTACACCTTC. This encodes CASSQDPRGWYGYTF.

The table lists this clonotype with a few counts. The gene calls are TRBV28 and TRBJ2-7; 9 positions match TRBD1. Trimming at V came to 3 bases and at J to 2 bases, leaving 5 bases not matched to a gene. The CDR3 consists of 15 residues. The germline V gene encodes CDR1 MDHEN and CDR2 SYDVKM. The CDR3 sequence is CASSFRGQGTYEQYF. In nucleotides, the CDR3 is TGTGCCAGCAGTTTCAGGGGACAGGGAACCTACGAGCAGTACTTC.

The rearrangement joins TRBV9 to TRBJ1-5, with 9 bases identical to TRBD1. V was clipped by 3 bases and J by 7 bases; unmatched bases: 5. The CDR3 is 14 residues long. Germline-derived CDR1 and CDR2 are SGDLS and YYNGEE. CDR3 sequence reads: CASSAQGAPQPQHF. The DNA of the CDR3 is TGTGCCAGCAGCGCACAGGGGGCCCCCCAGCCCCAGCATTTT.

J is TRBJ2-5 and V is TRBV11-2; perhaps TRBD1 as D (6 bases). Trimming cost V 5 bases and J 4 bases, with 14 bases left between them. Germline V gene lookup returns CDR1 SGHAT and CDR2 FQNNGV. This CDR3 is built from 14 residues. CDR3 bases: TGTGCCAGCAGCCGAAACAGGGATCCAGAGACCCAGTACTTC. Amino acid sequence: CASSRNRDPETQYF.

The chain combines TRBV24-1 with TRBJ1-2; possible D gene TRBD1, 5 bases. The CDR3 is 17 residues long. The ends were cut back, 5 bases at V and 4 bases at J, with 22 bases in the middle. Per the germline V gene, CDR1 is KGHDR and CDR2 is SFDVKD. CDR3 DNA: TGTGCCACCAGTGGCAGAGTTCAGGGATCGGCGTCCTATGGCTACACCTTC. Residues: CATSGRVQGSASYGYTF.

The sample holds a few counts of this clonotype. V usage is TRBV7-9 and J usage is TRBJ2-7, with 9 bases identical to TRBD2. CDR1 SEHNR and CDR2 FQNEAQ come from the germline V gene (reference sequence). V shed 5 bases and J 3 bases; nucleotides not matched to a gene: 14. The CDR3 has 17 residues. As DNA, the CDR3 is TGTGCCAGCAGCACGAGGACAGAGGGACTAGCTCGCTACGAGCAGTACTTC. This sequence encodes CASSTRTEGLARYEQYF.

The chain recombines TRBV4-1 with TRBJ2-1; TRBD2 agrees at 12 bases. Germline V gene lookup returns CDR1 MGHRA and CDR2 YSYEKL. Trimming took 2 bases from V and 12 from J; bases not matched to a gene: 8. The CDR3 covers 15 residues. Here the CDR3 reads CASSQRLAGDLGQFF. In DNA, the CDR3 is TGCGCCAGCAGCCAAAGACTAGCGGGAGATTTGGGGCAGTTCTTC.

CDR3 nucleotides: TGTGCCAGCAGTAACAGGGGGGCCTGGGAGCAGTACTTC. Residues: CASSNRGAWEQYF. V usage is TRBV27 and J usage is TRBJ2-7; 8 bases are shared with TRBD1. The germline V gene encodes CDR1 MNHEY and CDR2 SMNVEV (reference sequence). J lost 7 bases, V lost 5 bases, and 7 bases had no gene match. The CDR3 has 13 amino acids.

The V call is TRBV20-1, the J call TRBJ2-3; D uncertain. The germline CDR1 and CDR2 sequences are DFQATT and SNEGSKA (reference sequence). The CDR3 has 17 residues. The V end lost 0 bases, the J end lost 0 bases, and 16 bases lay between the germline ends. The CDR3, as DNA: TGCAGTGCTAGAGAGTACGAAGCCGCCACTAGCACAGATACGCAGTATTTT. This sequence encodes CSAREYEAATSTDTQYF.

The chain carries TRBV10-3 and TRBJ1-1, with 9 nucleotides matching TRBD1. This CDR3 spans 14 amino acids. J was trimmed by 6 bases and V by 6 bases; bases with no gene match: 8. Looked up from germline, CDR1 is ENHRY and CDR2 is SYGVKD. Written as DNA, the CDR3 is TGTGCCATCAGCGAGGGACAGGGCAACGCTGAAGCTTTCTTT. Protein sequence: CAISEGQGNAEAFF.

V and J are TRBV18 and TRBJ1-1; D might be TRBD1 (5 bases). The CDR3 runs 17 residues. In germline, CDR1 is KGHSH, CDR2 LQKENI. The V end lost 1 base, the J end lost 4 bases, and 19 bases lay between the germline ends. This chain's CDR3 is CASSPRDGGTWGTEAFF. The DNA for the CDR3 is TGTGCCAGCTCACCACGGGACGGGGGAACCTGGGGCACTGAAGCTTTCTTT.

The V and J genes are TRBV4-1 and TRBJ2-1; perhaps D is TRBD1 or TRBD2 (5 bases each). The germline V and J ends were trimmed by 0 bases and 9 bases, with 27 bases remaining between them. From germline, CDR1 is MGHRA and CDR2 YSYEKL. The CDR3 covers 19 residues. The CDR3 here is CASSQDLSFRDHPIGEQFF. The CDR3 nucleotides read TGCGCCAGCAGCCAAGATCTCTCTTTCCGGGACCACCCTATAGGTGAGCAGTTCTTC.